Below, 30 T cell receptor beta chains from the same sample are listed, as sequenced in a study of blood T cell repertoires in COVID-19. Some clones are missing from TCRdb's copy, which holds only in-frame ones; the method was immunoSEQ multiplex PCR. This sample has fewer than 200,000 clones, with around 82% found just once. Sample: peripheral blood. Receptors were obtained from a woman aged 80 or over with acute or convalescent COVID-19.

This chain uses TRBV19 with TRBJ1-3, with D unclear. The V and J ends lost 6 bases and 2 bases respectively, with 8 bases between them. This CDR3 region has 13 residues. Germline values: CDR1 LNHDA, CDR2 SQIVND (reference sequence). The CDR3 DNA reads TGTGCCAGTAGCCAACATGCTGGAAACACCATATATTTT. Protein product: CASSQHAGNTIYF.

A few counts support this clone. CDR3 in amino acids: CASSLRENTEAFF. In DNA form, the CDR3 reads TGTGCCAGTAGTCTCCGGGAGAACACTGAAGCTTTCTTT. The chain couples TRBV19 to TRBJ1-1; no clear D. This CDR3 is 13 amino acids long. Between the trimmed V and J ends, which lost 5 bases and 1 base, there was a span of 8 bases. Germline CDR1 is LNHDA and CDR2 is SQIVND (reference sequence).

V usage is TRBV30 and J usage is TRBJ1-4, with 12 bases identical to TRBD1. Germline assignment: CDR1 GTSNPN and CDR2 SVGIG (reference sequence). There are 12 residues in the CDR3. V gave up 2 bases and J gave up 14 bases; unmatched junction bases: 3. CDR3 in amino acids: CAWSLGTGGLFF. As DNA, the CDR3 is TGTGCCTGGAGTCTTGGGACAGGGGGCCTGTTTTTT.

The count of this clone is one. The chain has TRBV7-8 and TRBJ1-2; D possibly corresponds to TRBD1 (5 bases). Between the trimmed V and J ends, which lost 4 bases and 2 bases, there was a span of 14 bases. The germline V gene encodes CDR1 SGHVS and CDR2 FQNEAQ. The CDR3 runs to 15 residues. The CDR3 bases are TGTGCCAGCAGCTCCTTAAGGGGAACCAACTATGGCTACACCTTC. Residues: CASSSLRGTNYGYTF. The entire variable domain, with the rest obtained from reference TRBV7-8 and TRBJ1-2, is as follows: GAGVSQSPRYKVAKRGQDVALRCDPISGHVSLFWYQQALGQGPEFLTYFQNEAQLDKSGLPSDRFFAERPEGSVSTLKIQRTQQEDSAVYLCASSSLRGTNYGYTFGSGTRLTVV.

The gene calls are TRBV21-1 and TRBJ2-7; the table's D call, TRBD1, was not checked against the DNA. TRBV21-1 is a listed pseudogene. This CDR3 has 15 amino acids. The CDR3 region has the DNA TGTGCCAGCAGCAGAAAAGACAGAGGTACCTACGAGCAGTACTTC. Its protein is CASSRKDRGTYEQYF.

V and J are TRBV12-3 or TRBV12-4 and TRBJ1-1; TRBD1 matches 7 bases. The CDR3 extends over 13 amino acids. The V gene end was trimmed by 5 bases and the J gene end by 5 bases; junction bases not matched to a gene: 5. CDR3 loop: CASSRDRATEAFF. DNA for the CDR3: TGTGCCAGCAGTAGAGACAGGGCGACTGAAGCTTTCTTT.

The chain is built from TRBV6-1 and TRBJ2-7; maybe TRBD2 (5 bases). Between the trimmed V and J ends, which lost 3 bases and 4 bases, there was a span of 10 bases. This CDR3 spans 13 amino acids. In germline, CDR1 is MNHNS, CDR2 SASEGT. In DNA, the CDR3 is TGTGCCAGCAGTGAGGGCAGGAGGTACGAGCAGTACTTC. Protein product: CASSEGRRYEQYF.

V and J are TRBV5-6 and TRBJ2-5; a possible D gene is TRBD1 (5 bases). V lost 4 bases, J lost 1 base, and 11 bases lay in between. Germline CDR1 SGHDT, CDR2 YYEEEE. The CDR3 loop spans 14 amino acids. The CDR3 DNA sequence: TGTGCCAGCAGCCACAGGTTACTCCAAGAGACCCAGTACTTC. Its translation: CASSHRLLQETQYF. Full variable domain (rest looked up from reference TRBV5-6 and TRBJ2-5): DAGVTQSPTHLIKTRGQQVTLRCSPKSGHDTVSWYQQALGQGPQFIFQYYEEEERQRGNFPDRFSGHQFPNYSSELNVNALLLGDSALYLCASSHRLLQETQYFGPGTRLLVL.

The rearrangement joins TRBV19 to TRBJ2-7, with 7 bases lining up with TRBD1. Germline V CDR1 and CDR2: LNHDA, SQIVND (reference sequence). V lost 5 bases and J lost 2; bases outside the gene matches: 6. The CDR3 totals 14 residues. CDR3 region: CASSVRGSTYEQYF. The CDR3 DNA reads as TGTGCCAGTAGTGTCAGGGGGTCCACCTACGAGCAGTACTTC.

This sequence joins TRBV9 and TRBJ1-3; tentative D call: TRBD1 (5 bases). Trimming removed 3 bases from V and 0 bases from J, with 19 bases in between. Germline CDR1 reads SGDLS; CDR2 reads YYNGEE. This CDR3 has 18 residues. The chain's CDR3 is CASSEAPGGTSSGNTIYF. The CDR3 DNA follows: TGTGCCAGCAGCGAGGCTCCCGGGGGGACCTCCTCTGGAAACACCATATATTTT.

The chain recombines TRBV19 with TRBJ2-2, with 7 bases matching TRBD1. CDR1 and CDR2 from the germline V gene are LNHDA and SQIVND (reference sequence). Germline trimming cut 4 bases from V and 2 bases from J; bases unmatched to any gene: 13. This CDR3 comprises 18 residues. Here the CDR3 DNA reads TGTGCCAGTAGTAAAAACCCTCCCGGGACAGATAACACCGGGGAGCTGTTTTTT. Protein: CASSKNPPGTDNTGELFF.

CDR3 coding DNA: TGCGCCAGCAGCCAAGGGATCAGAGGACAGCGAAATTCACCCCTCCACTTT. Translation gives CASSQGIRGQRNSPLHF. The rearrangement links TRBV4-1 to TRBJ1-6, with D perhaps matching TRBD1 (6 bases). CDR1 and CDR2 from the germline V gene are MGHRA and YSYEKL. CDR3 length equals 17 residues. Trimming left V 1 base short and J 7 bases short, with 17 bases between.

In this sample, this clone turned up once. J is TRBJ1-2 and V is TRBV30; D is undetermined. CDR1 is GTSNPN and CDR2 is SVGIG in the germline V gene (reference sequence). This CDR3 is 12 amino acids long. V was shortened by 0 bases and J by 3 bases, with 5 bases between the two germline ends. The CDR3 DNA sequence: TGTGCCTGGAGTGTGACTGACTATGGCTACACCTTC. Translated, it gives CAWSVTDYGYTF.

The rearrangement uses TRBV14 and TRBJ2-7; D is unresolved. CDR1 SGHDN and CDR2 FVKESK come from the germline V gene. The CDR3 covers 15 residues. V was trimmed by 2 bases and J by 2 bases, leaving 13 bases between them. For the CDR3, the DNA is TGTGCCAGCAGCCAAAGTAGAGCGCCGACCTACGAGCAGTACTTC. Protein product: CASSQSRAPTYEQYF.

This chain joins TRBV4-3 and TRBJ1-4, with TRBD1 as a possible D gene (5 bases). Germline V gene sequence: CDR1 LGHNA, CDR2 YSLEER. The CDR3 consists of 14 residues. Trimming shortened V by 3 bases and J by 8 bases, and 13 bases separated the two germline ends. The CDR3: CASSQGGSAEKLFF. The CDR3 DNA reads TGCGCCAGCAGCCAGGGGGGGTCCGCGGAAAAACTGTTTTTT.

This chain links TRBV5-4 with TRBJ2-7, with no clear D. Trimming stripped 4 bases from V and 0 bases from J, with 8 bases between. Germline CDR1 reads SGHNT; CDR2 reads YYREEE (reference sequence). The CDR3 is made up of 13 amino acids. As DNA, the CDR3 is TGTGCCAGCAGCGTCCCAGGCTCCTACGAGCAGTACTTC. Protein: CASSVPGSYEQYF.

CDR3 sequence: CASSLNQGIHREQYF. The CDR3 DNA sequence: TGCGCCAGCAGCTTGAATCAGGGTATCCATAGAGAGCAGTACTTC. The gene calls are TRBV5-1 and TRBJ2-7, with D possibly TRBD1 on 5 matching bases. Germline CDR1 reads SGHRS; CDR2 reads YFSETQ. Trimming removed 1 base at V and 7 bases at J, with 18 bases between. The CDR3 loop spans 15 amino acids.

This rearrangement joins TRBV7-9 to TRBJ2-2, with D possibly matching TRBD2 (5 bases). The CDR3 is 15 residues long. Germline CDR1 is SEHNR and CDR2 is FQNEAQ (reference sequence). Between the trimmed V and J ends, which lost 2 bases and 1 base, there was a span of 8 bases. CDR3 residues: CASSLIRENTGELFF. In DNA form, the CDR3 reads TGTGCCAGCAGCTTAATTCGGGAGAACACCGGGGAGCTGTTTTTT.

The DNA of the CDR3 is TGCGCCAGCAGGGAACAGGGGACTGAAGCTTTCTTT. Encoded protein: CASREQGTEAFF. The chain uses TRBV5-1 and TRBJ1-1; TRBD1 agrees at 7 bases. Germline V gene sequence: CDR1 SGHRS, CDR2 YFSETQ. The CDR3 runs to 12 residues. The V segment lost 5 bases and the J segment 5 bases; nucleotides outside the gene matches: 3. Looking up the rest from reference TRBV5-1 and TRBJ1-1 gives the full variable domain: KAGVTQTPRYLIKTRGQQVTLSCSPISGHRSVSWYQQTPGQGLQFLFEYFSETQRNKGNFPGRFSGRQFSNSRSEMNVSTLELGDSALYLCASREQGTEAFFGQGTRLTVV.

This chain links TRBV7-2 with TRBJ1-1; a weak D match, TRBD1 (6 bases). The CDR3 length is 14 residues. The V gene lost 5 bases and the J gene lost 1 base, with 11 bases spanning the gap. Germline assignment: CDR1 SGHTA and CDR2 FQGNSA. The CDR3 DNA follows: TGTGCCAGCAGCCAGGGGCCGGCGAACACTGAAGCTTTCTTT. Encoded protein: CASSQGPANTEAFF.

The chain links TRBV5-1 to TRBJ2-2; D gene ambiguous. V dropped 0 bases and J dropped 1 base, with 7 bases sitting between them. CDR1 and CDR2 from the germline V gene are SGHRS and YFSETQ. CDR3 size: 15 residues. As DNA, the CDR3 is TGCGCCAGCAGCTTGGGCGGCGAGAACACCGGGGAGCTGTTTTTT. This sequence encodes CASSLGGENTGELFF.

The chain is built from TRBV6-2 or TRBV6-3 and TRBJ2-7, with D perhaps matching TRBD1 (6 bases). Trimming shortened V by 4 bases and J by 0 bases, and 13 bases separated the two germline ends. The germline gives CDR1 MNHEY, CDR2 SVGEGT. The CDR3 spans 15 residues. The chain's CDR3 is CASSSGDVRSYEQYF. The CDR3 bases are TGTGCCAGCAGTTCAGGGGATGTTCGCTCCTACGAGCAGTACTTC.

The chain has TRBV2 and TRBJ1-2; 7 bases agree with TRBD1. CDR1 is SNHLY and CDR2 is FYNNEI in the germline V gene. This CDR3 spans 13 amino acids. The junction had 3 bases not matched to a gene; V was cut back by 8 bases and J by 0 bases. CDR3 sequence (DNA): TGTGCCAGCTGGACAGGTACTAACTATGGCTACACCTTC. This gives the protein CASWTGTNYGYTF.

The chain employs TRBV11-2 and TRBJ2-2; 7 nucleotides align to TRBD1. The CDR3 contains 16 residues. The V segment lost 5 bases and the J segment 5 bases; nucleotides outside the gene matches: 11. The germline gives CDR1 SGHAT, CDR2 FQNNGV. DNA for the CDR3: TGTGCCAGCAGCACCTCCGGGACAGCCAAGACCGGGGAGCTGTTTTTT. As protein: CASSTSGTAKTGELFF.

The V gene is TRBV5-6, the J gene TRBJ1-4; D remains unclear. V lost 2 bases and J lost 4, with 9 bases in between. Germline V gene data show CDR1 as SGHDT and CDR2 as YYEEEE. This CDR3 is 14 amino acids long. CDR3 loop: CASSLGLINEKLFF. The CDR3 DNA reads as TGTGCCAGCAGCTTAGGACTGATTAATGAAAAACTGTTTTTT.

The rearrangement links TRBV7-9 to TRBJ1-1; TRBD1 might be the D (5 bases). V was cut by 5 bases and J by 3 bases, with 13 bases left in between. The germline V gene has CDR1 SEHNR and CDR2 FQNEAQ (reference sequence). The CDR3 is 14 residues long. DNA for the CDR3: TGTGCCAGCAGCGCCCCAGGGTACGACACTGAAGCTTTCTTT. It is translated as CASSAPGYDTEAFF. Variable domain in full (rest from reference TRBV7-9 and TRBJ1-1): DTGVSQNPRHKITKRGQNVTFRCDPISEHNRLYWYRQTLGQGPEFLTYFQNEAQLEKSRLLSDRFSAERPKGSFSTLEIQRTEQGDSAMYLCASSAPGYDTEAFFGQGTRLTVV.

The chain combines TRBV29-1 with TRBJ1-1; D uncertain. The CDR3 runs to 12 residues. V lost 4 bases and J 4 bases, leaving 10 bases between the germline ends. Germline loops: CDR1 SQVTM, CDR2 ANQGSEA. The CDR3 DNA reads TGCAGCGTTGGGAAGGGAGTCACTGAAGCTTTCTTT. Translation: CSVGKGVTEAFF. The full variable domain, completed using reference TRBV29-1 and TRBJ1-1, is SAVISQKPSRDICQRGTSLTIQCQVDSQVTMMFWYRQQPGQSLTLIATANQGSEATYESGFVIDKFPISRPNLTFSTLTVSNMSPEDSSIYLCSVGKGVTEAFFGQGTRLTVV.

The CDR3 loop is CASRLREVAEAFF. CDR3 nucleotides: TGTGCCAGCAGGCTCAGGGAAGTGGCTGAAGCTTTCTTT. The chain joins TRBV12-3 or TRBV12-4 to TRBJ1-1; D may be TRBD1 (5 bases). The CDR3 consists of 13 residues. V lost 6 bases to trimming and J lost 6 bases, with 14 bases between them.

The genes are TRBV5-1 and TRBJ2-1; the D gene is possibly TRBD1 (5 bases). The CDR3 is 16 residues long. CDR1 and CDR2 from the germline V gene are SGHRS and YFSETQ. Trimming removed 6 bases at V and 8 bases at J, with 24 bases between. The CDR3 region has the DNA TGCGCCAGCACCGTACAAAGTCAGGGCGGATTCGATGAGCAGTTCTTC. Its translation: CASTVQSQGGFDEQFF.

The chain joins TRBV28 to TRBJ1-5, with 7 bases lining up with TRBD1. This CDR3 comprises 16 residues. Germline CDR1 is MDHEN and CDR2 is SYDVKM. With 6 bases clipped from V and 4 bases from J, the junction kept 12 bases outside the gene matches. The chain's CDR3 is CASSRPRAGGNQPQHF. The CDR3 nucleotides read TGTGCCAGCAGCCGACCGCGTGCAGGGGGAAATCAGCCCCAGCATTTT.